This T cell receptor beta chain is from a study of blood T cell repertoires in COVID-19. Enrolled during active infection, Seattle patients were then followed longitudinally. Authors' methods: Amplification with reference gene primers provided the estimates of nucleated cell counts. Repertoires were generated with immunoSEQ multiplex PCR, while TCRdb's copy carries only in-frame clones and drops some. V and J calls plus clone size are reproduced from that table; the DNA served to infer D and trimming. The repertoire consists of 35,000 to 45,000 clones, with around 90% occurring once and the leading ten covering around 0.37%. V gave up 2 bases and J gave up 1 base, with 8 bases separating them. Germline CDR1 is SEHNR and CDR2 is FQNEAQ (reference sequence). The CDR3 runs to 15 residues.

The V gene is TRBV7-9, the J gene TRBJ2-2, with D perhaps matching TRBD1 (6 bases). Sequencing used peripheral blood. The sequence was obtained from a man aged 45 to 65 with COVID-19, enrolled during active disease. The CDR3: CASSLLTGNTGELFF. The CDR3 nucleotides read TGTGCCAGCAGCTTATTGACAGGGAACACCGGGGAGCTGTTTTTT.